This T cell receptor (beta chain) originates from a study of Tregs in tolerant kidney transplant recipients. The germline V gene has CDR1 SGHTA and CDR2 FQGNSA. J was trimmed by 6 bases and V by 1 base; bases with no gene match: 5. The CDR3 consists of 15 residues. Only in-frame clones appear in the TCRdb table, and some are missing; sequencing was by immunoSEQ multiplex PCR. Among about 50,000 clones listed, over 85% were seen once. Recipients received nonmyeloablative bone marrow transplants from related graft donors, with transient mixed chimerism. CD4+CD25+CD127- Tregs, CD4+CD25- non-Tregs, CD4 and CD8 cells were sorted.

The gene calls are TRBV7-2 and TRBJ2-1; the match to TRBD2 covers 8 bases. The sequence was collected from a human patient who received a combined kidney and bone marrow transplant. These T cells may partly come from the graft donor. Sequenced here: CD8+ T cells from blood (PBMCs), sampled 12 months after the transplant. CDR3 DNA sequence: TGTGCCAGCAGCTTAGGCTTCGGGGGGGGCAATGAGCAGTTCTTC. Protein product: CASSLGFGGGNEQFF. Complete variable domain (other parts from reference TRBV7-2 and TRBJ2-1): GAGVSQSPSNKVTEKGKDVELRCDPISGHTALYWYRQSLGQGLEFLIYFQGNSAPDKSGLPSDRFSAERTGGSVSTLTIQRTQQEDSAVYLCASSLGFGGGNEQFFGPGTRLTVL.